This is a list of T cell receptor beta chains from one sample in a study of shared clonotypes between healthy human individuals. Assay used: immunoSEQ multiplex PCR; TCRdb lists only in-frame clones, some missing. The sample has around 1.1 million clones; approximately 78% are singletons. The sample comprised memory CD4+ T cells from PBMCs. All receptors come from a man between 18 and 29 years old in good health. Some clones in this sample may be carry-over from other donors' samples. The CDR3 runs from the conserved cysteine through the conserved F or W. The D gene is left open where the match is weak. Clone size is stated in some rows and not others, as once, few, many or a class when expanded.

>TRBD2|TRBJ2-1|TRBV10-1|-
TGCGCCAGCAGTCTGTCACTAGCGGGAGGCAGCTCCTACAATGAGCAGTTCTTC
CASSLSLAGGSSYNEQFF
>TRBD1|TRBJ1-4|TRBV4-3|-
TGCGCCAGCAGCCAAGTCGGGGTCGGGACAGACAATGAAAAACTGTTTTTT
CASSQVGVGTDNEKLFF
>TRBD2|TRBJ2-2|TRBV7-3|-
TGTGCCAGCAGCTTAGGCCCTAGCGGGAGCCGGGAGCTGTTTTTT
CASSLGPSGSRELFF
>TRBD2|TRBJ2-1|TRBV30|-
TGTGCCTGGGCCCCAAGGGCTAGCGGGCTCCCGAGGAAGCGACAGTTCTTC
CAWAPRASGLPRKRQFF
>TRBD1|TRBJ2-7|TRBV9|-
TGTGCCAGCAGCAAGGGACAGGGGAACTACGAGCAGTACTTC
CASSKGQGNYEQYF
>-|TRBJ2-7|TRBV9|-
TGTGCCAGCACCAAAGGCGGGGAAAGCTACTACGAGCAGTACTTC
CASTKGGESYYEQYF
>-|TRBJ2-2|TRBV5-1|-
TGCGCCAGCAAGGCACAGGTAGCCACCGGGGAGCTGTTTTTT
CASKAQVATGELFF
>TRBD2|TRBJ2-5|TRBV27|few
TGTGCCAGCAGTTCCCCCCGGGGCGGGAGGAGAGAGACCCAGTACTTC
CASSSPRGGRRETQYF
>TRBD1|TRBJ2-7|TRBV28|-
TGTGCCAGCACCCCCCGGGACAGGGTTTCCCACGAGCAGTACTTC
CASTPRDRVSHEQYF
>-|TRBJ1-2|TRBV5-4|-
TGTGCCAGCAGCTATGGCGGGAGGGGAGACTATGGCTACACCTTC
CASSYGGRGDYGYTF
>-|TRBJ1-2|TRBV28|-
TGTGCCAGCAGGGGGGCTAACTATGGCTACACCTTC
CASRGANYGYTF
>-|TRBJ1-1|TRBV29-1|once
TGCAGCGCTGTTGTCCCTTTGAGGGGGAGAACTGAAGCTTTCTTT
CSAVVPLRGRTEAFF
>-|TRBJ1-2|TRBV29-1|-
TGCAGCGTTGAGGAGGGGACTGGCTACACCTTC
CSVEEGTGYTF
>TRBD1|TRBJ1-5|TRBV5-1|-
TGCGCCAGCAGCTTTCGTACTAGTTCGGGGGACAGTTACAATCAGCCCCAGCATTTT
CASSFRTSSGDSYNQPQHF
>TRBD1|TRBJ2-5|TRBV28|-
TGTGCCAGCAGTTCGCAGACAGGGCAAGAGACCCAGTACTTC
CASSSQTGQETQYF
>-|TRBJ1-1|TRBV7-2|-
TGTGCCAGCAGCCACGGTCTGGGCGGGAGCACTGAAGCTTTCTTT
CASSHGLGGSTEAFF
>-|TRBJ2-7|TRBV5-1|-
TGCGCCAGCAGCTTAAACTCAGGGAGCTCCTACGAGCAGTACTTC
CASSLNSGSSYEQYF
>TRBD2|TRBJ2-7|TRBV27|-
TGTGCCAGCAGTCAAGCGGGAGACCACGAGCAGTACTTC
CASSQAGDHEQYF
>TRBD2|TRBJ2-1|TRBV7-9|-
TGTGCCAGCAGCCGGACTAGCAATGAGCAGTTCTTC
CASSRTSNEQFF
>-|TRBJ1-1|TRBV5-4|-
TGTGCCAGCAGCCGACCCGCATCCGAGCCCGCTGAAGCTTTCTTT
CASSRPASEPAEAFF
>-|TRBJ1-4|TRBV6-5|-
TGTGCCAGCAGTTACTTCGGGACGGGTAATGAAAAACTGTTTTTT
CASSYFGTGNEKLFF
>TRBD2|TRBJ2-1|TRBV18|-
TGTGCCAGCTCACTGGGACTACAGAAAAACAATGAGCAGTTCTTC
CASSLGLQKNNEQFF
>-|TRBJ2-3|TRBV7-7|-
TGTGCCAGCAGCTTAGTCCGTGGAGATACGCAGTATTTT
CASSLVRGDTQYF
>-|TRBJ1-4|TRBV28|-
TGTGCCAGCAGTTCCATCCGGGGAGCAAATGAAAAACTGTTTTTT
CASSSIRGANEKLFF
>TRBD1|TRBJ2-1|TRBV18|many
TGTGCCAGCTCACAGGGGACAGGGGCGATAAATGAGCAGTTCTTC
CASSQGTGAINEQFF
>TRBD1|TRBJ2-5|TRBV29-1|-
TGCAGCGCCGGACAGGGGCAAGAGACCCAGTACTTC
CSAGQGQETQYF
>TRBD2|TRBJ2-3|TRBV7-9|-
TGTGCCAGCAGCTTAGGGGGGACTAGCGGGAGCCCAGATACGCAGTATTTT
CASSLGGTSGSPDTQYF
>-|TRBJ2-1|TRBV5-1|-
TGCGCCAGCAGCTTGGCCCTGGCCTCCTACAATGAGCAGTTCTTC
CASSLALASYNEQFF
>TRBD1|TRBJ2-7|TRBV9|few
TGTGCCAGCAGCCCCGGGACAGGGTGGTCCTACGAGCAGTACTTC
CASSPGTGWSYEQYF
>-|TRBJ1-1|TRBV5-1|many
TGCGCCAGCAGCTTCTCGGTCCAGATGAACACTGAAGCTTTCTTT
CASSFSVQMNTEAFF
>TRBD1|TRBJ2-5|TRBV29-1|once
TGCAGCGTAACAGGGGGCCAAGAGACCCAGTACTTC
CSVTGGQETQYF
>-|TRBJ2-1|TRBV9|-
TGTGCCAGCAGCCCCCGAGGACAACCTCGATCCTACAATGAGCAGTTCTTC
CASSPRGQPRSYNEQFF
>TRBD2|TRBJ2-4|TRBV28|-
TGTGCCAGCAGTTTGGTTGGGGGAGGGAAAAACATTCAGTACTTC
CASSLVGGGKNIQYF
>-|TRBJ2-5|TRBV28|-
TGTGCCAGCAGTTTGGCCGGGGCCGTCGGGACCCAGTACTTC
CASSLAGAVGTQYF
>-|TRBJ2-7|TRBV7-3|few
TGTGCCAGCAGCTTAGGGAGCGGAGGGAAGTACGAGCAGTACTTC
CASSLGSGGKYEQYF
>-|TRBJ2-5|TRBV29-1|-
TGCAGCGTTGAACAGGGGAGGGAGACCCAGTACTTC
CSVEQGRETQYF
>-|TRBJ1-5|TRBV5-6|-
TGTGCCAGCAGCTCCTTCCAATACAATCAGCCCCAGCATTTT
CASSSFQYNQPQHF
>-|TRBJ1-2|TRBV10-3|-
TGTGCCATCAGTCCCCGAGATGGGGGAGGGGTCGCCGCTAACTATGGCTACACCTTC
CAISPRDGGGVAANYGYTF
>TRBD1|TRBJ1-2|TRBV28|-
TGTGCCAGCAGTTTATGGACAGGGAATGGCTACACCTTC
CASSLWTGNGYTF
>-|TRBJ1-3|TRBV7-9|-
TGTGCCAGCAGCTTAATCCAGGGCTCTGGAAACACCATATATTTT
CASSLIQGSGNTIYF
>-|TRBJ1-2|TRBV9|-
TGTGCCAGCAGCCCAGATCCCGCATCCTATGGCTACACCTTC
CASSPDPASYGYTF
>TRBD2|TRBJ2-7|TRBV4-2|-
TGTGCCAGCAGCCAGGACGCAGCGGGAGGGCCGGTCGAGCAGTACTTC
CASSQDAAGGPVEQYF
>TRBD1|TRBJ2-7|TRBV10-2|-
TGCGCCAGCATACAGGGGGCAAACTCCTACGAGCAGTACTTC
CASIQGANSYEQYF
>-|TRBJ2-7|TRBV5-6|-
TGTGCCAGCACCGTCCCCAGGGGTAGATACGAGCAGTACTTC
CASTVPRGRYEQYF
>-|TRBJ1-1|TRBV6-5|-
TGTGCCAGCGGGAGGCAGCCGAACACTGAAGCTTTCTTT
CASGRQPNTEAFF
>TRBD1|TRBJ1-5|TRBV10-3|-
TGTGCCATCAGTGAGTTCGGGACAGGGGGCAGCAATCAGCCCCAGCATTTT
CAISEFGTGGSNQPQHF
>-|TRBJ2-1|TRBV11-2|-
TGTGCCAGCAGCGCGCAGGGTTTCAATGAGCAGTTCTTC
CASSAQGFNEQFF
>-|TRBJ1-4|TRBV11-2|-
TGTGCCAGCAGCTTAAGAGTTAGGGAAAAACTGTTTTTT
CASSLRVREKLFF
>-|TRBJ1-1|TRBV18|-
TGTGCCAGCTCACCACCGGCGGGGGACGGTGAAGCTTTCTTT
CASSPPAGDGEAFF
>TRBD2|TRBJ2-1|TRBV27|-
TGTGCCAGCAGTAGCGGGAGGGCCGTCTACAATGAGCAGTTCTTC
CASSSGRAVYNEQFF
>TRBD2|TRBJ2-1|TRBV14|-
TGTGCCAGCAGCCTCTTCTCGGGACTAGGGGACAATGAGCAGTTCTTC
CASSLFSGLGDNEQFF